This entry concerns a single T cell receptor beta chain. The antigen is undetermined. This sample was included in a study of shared clonotypes between healthy human individuals. Study conclusions and caveats: Rarefaction indicated that sorted-subset sequencing remained incomplete although depth was large. The diversity represented, both genetic and in exposure history, was limited by few donors.

Trimming at V came to 1 base and at J to 2 bases, leaving 4 bases not matched to a gene. Germline V gene lookup returns CDR1 SGHRS and CDR2 YFSETQ. This CDR3 contains 16 residues. The material for each subset, its genomic DNA, was split evenly across several immunoSEQ plates. The table came from immunoSEQ multiplex PCR; TCRdb's copy has only in-frame clones and leaves some out. The data hold 2,100,000 or so clones, with approximately 94% observed a single time. A split of CD4+ cells into CD45RA+ naive and CD45RA-negative memory subsets was performed. This rearrangement joins TRBV5-1 to TRBJ2-7, with 12 bases that match TRBD1. The sequence came from a man younger than 35 in good health. The sequencing sample was made of naive CD4+ T cells sorted from blood. The sample's subset: CD45RA+ positively selected. The CDR3 protein is CASSLSGTGGAYEQYF. The CDR3, as DNA: TGCGCCAGCAGCTTGTCCGGGACAGGGGGCGCCTACGAGCAGTACTTC. Combining the CDR3 with reference TRBV5-1 and TRBJ2-7 gives the whole variable domain KAGVTQTPRYLIKTRGQQVTLSCSPISGHRSVSWYQQTPGQGLQFLFEYFSETQRNKGNFPGRFSGRQFSNSRSEMNVSTLELGDSALYLCASSLSGTGGAYEQYFGPGTRLTVT.